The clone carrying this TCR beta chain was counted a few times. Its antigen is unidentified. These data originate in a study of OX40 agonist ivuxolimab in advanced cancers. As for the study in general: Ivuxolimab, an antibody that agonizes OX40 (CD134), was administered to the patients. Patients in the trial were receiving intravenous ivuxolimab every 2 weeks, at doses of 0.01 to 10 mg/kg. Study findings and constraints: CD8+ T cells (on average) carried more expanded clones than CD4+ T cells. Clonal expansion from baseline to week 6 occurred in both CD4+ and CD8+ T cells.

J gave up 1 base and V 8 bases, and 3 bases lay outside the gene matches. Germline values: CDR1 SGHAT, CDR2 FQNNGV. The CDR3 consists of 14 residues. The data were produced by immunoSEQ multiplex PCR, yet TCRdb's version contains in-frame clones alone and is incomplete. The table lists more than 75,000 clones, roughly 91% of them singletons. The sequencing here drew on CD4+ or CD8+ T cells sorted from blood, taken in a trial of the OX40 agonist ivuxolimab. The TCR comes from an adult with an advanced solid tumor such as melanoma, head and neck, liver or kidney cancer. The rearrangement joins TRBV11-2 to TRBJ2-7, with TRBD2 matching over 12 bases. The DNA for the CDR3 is TGTGCCAGCTGGGGACTAGCGGGTTCCTACGAGCAGTACTTC. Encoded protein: CASWGLAGSYEQYF.